This T cell receptor beta chain was recorded in a study of cytomegalovirus exposure and HLA in healthy donors. Trimming shortened V by 2 bases and J by 4 bases, and 11 bases separated the two germline ends. The CDR3 is made up of 14 amino acids. Germline V CDR1 and CDR2: MDHEN, SYDVKM. Note on this clone: What it binds is unknown.

Notes on the study in general: The study put some 150 TCR beta chains on its list as cytomegalovirus-associated. The study found most TCR sequences rare, yet found some public TCRs in many donors. The classifier reportedly diagnosed cytomegalovirus status with high specificity and sensitivity. In a later analysis, first-cohort TCR clusters were found to tend to co-occur in the 120 or so validation repertoires.

Profiling relied on immunoSEQ multiplex PCR, and the TCRdb table lists in-frame clones only, not all of them. The data hold approximately 150,000 clones, with roughly 90% observed a single time. The chain recombines TRBV28 with TRBJ1-2, with D possibly being TRBD1 (5 bases). The material sequenced was PBMCs. The clonotype comes from a man aged 18 to 29 in good health and CMV-seropositive. As DNA, the CDR3 is TGTGCCAGCAGTTTACAGGGCTTATTCTATGGCTACACCTTC. Encoded protein: CASSLQGLFYGYTF.